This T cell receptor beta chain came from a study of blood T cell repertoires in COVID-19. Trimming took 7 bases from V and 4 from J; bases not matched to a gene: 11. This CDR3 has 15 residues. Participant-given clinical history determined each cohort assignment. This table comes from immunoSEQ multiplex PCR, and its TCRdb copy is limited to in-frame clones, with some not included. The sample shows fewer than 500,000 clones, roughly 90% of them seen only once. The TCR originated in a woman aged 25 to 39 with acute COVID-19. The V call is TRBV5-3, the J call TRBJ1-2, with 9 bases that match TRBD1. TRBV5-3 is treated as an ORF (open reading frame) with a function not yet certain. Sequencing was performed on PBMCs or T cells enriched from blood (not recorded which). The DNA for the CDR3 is TGTGCCAGACGCCTACAGGGGGCCAGCACCTATGGCTACACCTTC. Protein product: CARRLQGASTYGYTF.